The clone carrying this T cell receptor (beta chain) was detected ten times or more. What it binds is not known. Breast cancer patients provided tissue from their axillary draining lymph nodes. TCRdb redid the calling of the multiplex PCR reads with MiXCR, one entry per CDR3 protein. This table has approximately 130,000 distinct CDR3 sequences, approximately 22% appearing once. In germline, CDR1 is SGHTA, CDR2 FQGNSA. This CDR3 comprises 14 residues. Trimming stripped 0 bases from V and 7 bases from J, with 7 bases between. This entry is derived from a study of breast tumors, draining lymph nodes, adjacent tissues. Points from the study as a whole: That most tumor T cells come from lymph nodes remained unproven.

This TCR came from a female donor with breast cancer. Some clones in this sample may be carry-over from other donors' samples. The sample consisted of axillary lymph node tissue. The chain has TRBV7-2 and TRBJ1-6; perhaps TRBD1 as D (5 bases). The CDR3 protein is CASSLAGVNSPLHF. The CDR3 DNA is TGTGCCAGCAGCTTAGCAGGGGTCAATTCACCCCTCCACTTT.